This TCR beta chain was retrieved from a study of cytomegalovirus exposure and HLA in healthy donors. Study-level points and caveats: Among the sequence variants, a highly shared cluster was likely an artifact of sequencing. Previously analyzed data showed that most TCR beta V segments were productive at a frequency of about 90% or about 30%.

After removal of 7 bases from V and 2 bases from J, the junction contained 7 bases not matched to a gene. Germline assignment: CDR1 ENHRY and CDR2 SYGVKD. The CDR3 extends over 16 amino acids. As to this clone: Its antigen is undetermined.

The PCR was carried out with 60 Vbeta primers and 13 Jbeta primers. TCRdb keeps only in-frame clones here, not all; method: immunoSEQ multiplex PCR. The sample lists around 100,000 clones, 70% to 80% seen once, with 2.5% to 3.5% in the top ten. The source is a woman younger than 30 in good health and CMV-seropositive. The chain has TRBV10-3 and TRBJ1-3; 11 bases match TRBD1. The sequenced material came from PBMCs. The chain's CDR3 is CAIKTWTGGTGNTIYF. CDR3 coding DNA: TGTGCCATCAAGACCTGGACAGGGGGCACTGGAAACACCATATATTTT.